The rows below give T cell receptor beta chains drawn from one sample of a study of CD8+CD57+ T cells in acquired aplastic anemia. TCRdb re-analysed the reads in MiXCR, keeping a single row per CDR3 protein. The data contain 190,000 or so distinct CDR3 sequences, approximately 48% of them singletons. The sequenced material came from sorted CD4+, CD8+, or CD8+CD57+ T cells (not recorded which) from PBMCs. The receptors originated from a human donor with aplastic anemia. Both conserved end residues are part of each CDR3. A D gene is named only where the DNA matches it firmly. A clone size is listed for some rows: how often the clone was seen (once, few, many), or a class if it is expanded.

j_call,v_call,d_call,clone_size,cdr3_aa
TRBJ2-5,TRBV7-2,TRBD2,many,CASSRGWTSGSLETQYF
TRBJ1-1,TRBV9,-,-,CASSVSGSTEAFF
TRBJ2-3,TRBV20-1,-,once,CSANLDTQYF
TRBJ2-1,TRBV28,-,few,CASLNLSNEQFF
TRBJ2-7,TRBV10-3,TRBD1,-,CAISGQGAYEQYF
TRBJ2-1,TRBV9,-,-,CASSGVAEEYNEQFF
TRBJ1-2,TRBV29-1,-,-,CSVRPDYGYTF
TRBJ2-7,TRBV5-1,-,-,CASSSQGSSYEQYF
TRBJ2-5,TRBV7-2,TRBD2,-,CASSAGGGAWKTQYF
TRBJ2-5,TRBV24-1,-,-,CATSAVGGQGTQYF
TRBJ2-3,TRBV9,TRBD2,many,CASSVSGGTDTQYF
TRBJ1-1,TRBV7-2,-,-,CASSAETGLNTEAFF
TRBJ2-1,TRBV10-1,-,few,CASSGGSGSYNEQFF
TRBJ2-5,TRBV7-9,TRBD1,once,CASSLPGTGEETQYF
TRBJ1-2,TRBV6-2/TRBV6-3,-,-,CASSSGQVDIF
TRBJ2-2,TRBV5-1,-,few,CASSLGASNTGELFF
TRBJ1-1,TRBV5-8,-,-,CASSLRTVNTEALF
TRBJ2-7,TRBV12-3/TRBV12-4,-,-,CASSPDMYRYEQYF
TRBJ1-1,TRBV19,TRBD1,-,CARTGGPEAFF
TRBJ2-1,TRBV20-1,TRBD2,-,CSARVPTSISYNEQFF
TRBJ1-6,TRBV28,-,few,CASSLPLESYNSPLHF
TRBJ1-1,TRBV29-1,TRBD1,-,CSVEGDRVSNTEAFF
TRBJ2-7,TRBV5-1,-,-,CASSGRDSGVHEQYF
TRBJ2-5,TRBV7-2,TRBD1,-,CASSLASGTGSMETQYF
TRBJ2-3,TRBV11-1,TRBD2,-,CASGQLALGTDTQYF
TRBJ1-2,TRBV6-6,TRBD1,few,CASSSGPGTGGGYTF
TRBJ2-1,TRBV29-1,TRBD1,-,CSSPLGQGGEQFF
TRBJ1-1,TRBV29-1,-,-,CSVEQGISTEAFF
TRBJ2-7,TRBV30,TRBD2,many,CAWTSGLYEQYF
TRBJ2-7,TRBV29-1,-,-,CSAIGRTGPTEQYF
TRBJ2-7,TRBV7-8,-,medium-sized,CASSLADYEQYF
TRBJ2-5,TRBV29-1,-,-,CSVGGGIVWPPTETQYF
TRBJ2-1,TRBV24-1,TRBD2,-,CATSDPGTSGSTYNEQFF
TRBJ1-1,TRBV20-1,-,-,CSATFLGATEAFF
TRBJ2-7,TRBV14,TRBD2,-,CASSQVAGGSYEQYF
TRBJ2-3,TRBV20-1,TRBD2,many,CSARDLLAGKRNTQYF
TRBJ1-5,TRBV19,-,many,CASSIEGREAQPQHF
TRBJ2-3,TRBV7-7,-,-,CASSLGAGSDTQYF
TRBJ2-7,TRBV2,-,-,CAIRLGRAYEQYF
-,TRBV11-1,TRBD1,-,CASSSEQGDGYNEQFF
TRBJ2-7,TRBV24-1,TRBD2,-,CATSGLPGTSGATYEQYF
TRBJ2-2,TRBV19,-,-,CASSMGQGSTGELFF
TRBJ1-5,TRBV2,-,-,CASSESGVLRQPQHF
TRBJ1-2,TRBV2,-,-,CASRNTSGSYGYTF
TRBJ2-2,TRBV5-1,-,many,CASRGVGETGELFF
TRBJ1-6,TRBV4-1,-,many,CASSQEVNNSPLHF
TRBJ1-1,TRBV20-1,-,many,CSASSGDTEAFF
TRBJ2-3,TRBV20-1,-,many,CSARDGPLMDTQYF
TRBJ1-1,TRBV2,TRBD1,many,CASSGDRVYTEAFF
TRBJ2-5,TRBV12-3/TRBV12-4,-,many,CASSAEETQYF
TRBJ2-2,TRBV2,-,-,CASSWRGRTGELFF
TRBJ1-5,TRBV20-1,-,-,CSARDSSGDCQPQHF
TRBJ1-3,TRBV7-9,-,many,CASSFGRGGNTIYF
TRBJ1-2,TRBV20-1,TRBD1,-,CSARMTGGGYGYTF